This is a list of T cell receptor beta chains from one sample in a study of control samples from healthy donors and cancer patients. Only in-frame clones appear in the TCRdb table, and some are missing; sequencing was by immunoSEQ multiplex PCR. The sample consists of about 17,000 clones, roughly 89% of them appearing once. The specimen was PBMCs. These receptors all stem from a man between 60 and 75 years old with head and neck cancer. Each CDR3 is given with its conserved first and last residue. A D gene is named only where the DNA matches it firmly. Size tells how often a clone was seen (once, few, many) or the class of an expanded clone, and some rows leave it out.

V gene: TRBV7-9
clone size: NA
D gene: NA
J gene: TRBJ1-2
CDR3 protein: CASSFSQANYGYTF
CDR3 DNA: TGTGCCAGCAGCTTTAGTCAGGCTAACTATGGCTACACCTTC

V gene: TRBV29-1
clone size: NA
D gene: NA
J gene: TRBJ1-3
CDR3 protein: CSVEVGNTIYF
CDR3 DNA: TGCAGCGTTGAGGTGGGAAACACCATATATTTT

V gene: TRBV7-6
clone size: NA
D gene: NA
J gene: TRBJ2-5
CDR3 protein: CASSPGTVQETQYF
CDR3 DNA: TGTGCCAGCAGCCCAGGGACTGTCCAAGAGACCCAGTACTTC

V gene: TRBV4-1
clone size: NA
D gene: NA
J gene: TRBJ2-3
CDR3 protein: CASSLGAALSTDTQYF
CDR3 DNA: TGCGCCAGCAGCCTAGGGGCAGCGCTGTCCACAGATACGCAGTATTTT

V gene: TRBV4-2
clone size: NA
D gene: NA
J gene: TRBJ2-6
CDR3 protein: CASSRGQPNSGANVLTF
CDR3 DNA: TGTGCCAGCAGCCGAGGACAGCCTAACTCTGGGGCCAACGTCCTGACTTTC

V gene: TRBV19
clone size: NA
D gene: TRBD1
J gene: TRBJ1-1
CDR3 protein: CASSWDRKMNTEAFF
CDR3 DNA: TGTGCCAGTAGTTGGGACAGAAAAATGAACACTGAAGCTTTCTTT

V gene: TRBV7-8
clone size: NA
D gene: NA
J gene: TRBJ1-2
CDR3 protein: CASSLAGTDGRANYGYTF
CDR3 DNA: TGTGCCAGCAGCTTAGCGGGGACCGATGGACGGGCTAACTATGGCTACACCTTC

V gene: TRBV5-1
clone size: NA
D gene: NA
J gene: TRBJ1-5
CDR3 protein: CARGGCRGRIQPQHF
CDR3 DNA: TGCGCCAGAGGGGGGTGCAGGGGAAGGATCCAGCCCCAGCATTTT

V gene: TRBV5-1
clone size: NA
D gene: NA
J gene: TRBJ2-2
CDR3 protein: CASSSPTGELFF
CDR3 DNA: TGCGCCAGCAGCTCCCCCACCGGGGAGCTGTTTTTT

V gene: TRBV4-1
clone size: few
D gene: NA
J gene: TRBJ1-2
CDR3 protein: CASSEALRMINYGYTF
CDR3 DNA: TGCGCCAGCAGCGAAGCCTTACGGATGATTAACTATGGCTACACCTTC

V gene: TRBV16
clone size: NA
D gene: TRBD1
J gene: TRBJ1-5
CDR3 protein: CASSRRDRGRNQPQHF
CDR3 DNA: TGTGCCAGCAGCCGCCGGGACAGGGGGCGAAATCAGCCCCAGCATTTT